Below, 8 T cell receptor beta chains from the same sample are listed, as sequenced in a study of CD8 T cells in ankylosing spondylitis listed by TCRdb under 2017. The library relied on 5' RACE. These reads were obtained on an Illumina HiSeq 2500. TCRdb applied fastp at Q25 and MiXCR to the public reads, then kept only in-frame beta chains. Every distinct CDR3 protein forms one entry, paired with its most common genes and DNA. Across this sample there are about 210,000 distinct CDR3 sequences, with roughly 8% seen only once. 4% to 5% of the sample goes to the ten largest clones. Sequenced: blood, either unsorted or a sorted T cell fraction (not recorded which). These receptor sequences come from a female donor with ankylosing spondylitis or in good health (not recorded which).

The chain is built from TRBV4-3 and TRBJ1-6; no definite D call. The CDR3 has 19 residues. Trimming removed 0 bases from V and 0 bases from J, with 15 bases in between. Germline V gives CDR1 LGHNA, CDR2 YSLEER. The CDR3 region has the DNA TGCGCCAGCAGCCAAGATCCGAGCGTCCGGAGCTCCTATAATTCACCCCTCCACTTT. Translated: CASSQDPSVRSSYNSPLHF.

This clonotype was observed many times. The chain combines TRBV6-1 with TRBJ2-7, with a possible D match to TRBD2 (8 bases). The CDR3 has 15 residues. V shed 6 bases and J shed 2 bases, with 17 bases lying between them. Germline values: CDR1 MNHNS, CDR2 SASEGT. The CDR3 is CASSRGGTDPYEQYF. CDR3 DNA: TGTGCCAGCAGCCGGGGGGGGACAGACCCCTACGAGCAGTACTTC.

The table lists this clonotype with many counts. This CDR3 is CASSPRTSRFSSSYNEQFF. CDR3 coding DNA: TGTGCCAGCAGCCCCCGGACTAGCCGGTTCTCGAGCTCCTACAATGAGCAGTTCTTC. The J gene is TRBJ2-1, the V gene TRBV2; 8 bases map to TRBD2. CDR1 is SNHLY and CDR2 is FYNNEI in the germline V gene. This CDR3 is built from 19 residues. The ends lost 6 bases at V and 0 bases at J; junction bases unmatched: 16.

This clonotype was seen repeatedly, ten times or more. The chain joins TRBV3-1 to TRBJ1-2; D possibly corresponds to TRBD1 (6 bases). V was clipped by 4 bases and J by 7 bases, with 10 bases between them. The germline CDR1 and CDR2 sequences are LGHDT and YNNKEL (reference sequence). CDR3 length equals 12 residues. CDR3: CASSPGTTGYTF. CDR3 nucleotides: TGTGCCAGCAGCCCTGGGACAACTGGCTACACCTTC.

In its sample, this clonotype was seen many times. V gene TRBV20-1 combines with J gene TRBJ2-1; D might be TRBD1 (5 bases). The CDR3 contains 14 residues. Germline CDR1 reads DFQATT; CDR2 reads SNEGSKA (reference sequence). Trimming left V 5 bases short and J 2 bases short, with 13 bases between. DNA for the CDR3: TGCAGTGCTCTTGGGGCTACACCCTACAATGAGCAGTTCTTC. Translation gives CSALGATPYNEQFF.

This clonotype was found many times. The V gene is TRBV18, the J gene TRBJ1-2, with 7 bases matching TRBD1. Trimming took 6 bases from V and 4 from J; bases not matched to a gene: 11. Germline V gene sequence: CDR1 KGHSH, CDR2 LQKENI. This CDR3 is built from 15 residues. The DNA of the CDR3 is TGTGCCAGCTCCCTCGAGGGGGCCTCCCTCTATGGCTACACCTTC. Its protein product is CASSLEGASLYGYTF.

This clonotype has only a few counts. One end of the junction varies from germline; a read error may be responsible. The V and J genes are TRBV7-9 and TRBJ2-1; no firm D call. This CDR3 comprises 13 residues. Germline CDR1 and CDR2: SEHNR and FQNEAQ (reference sequence). The CDR3 sequence: CASSFPSNNEQFF. The CDR3 bases are TGTGCCAGCAGCTTCCCCTCCAACAATGAGCAGTTCTTC.

The sample holds many counts of this clonotype. The chain combines TRBV15 with TRBJ1-2, with 10 bases that match TRBD1. The CDR3 runs 15 residues. Per the germline V gene, CDR1 is LNHNV and CDR2 is YYDKDF (reference sequence). Losses at the gene ends were 0 bases for V and 6 bases for J; bases not matched to a gene: 4. CDR3 sequence: CATSRDRGQGHGYTF. In DNA form, the CDR3 reads TGTGCCACCAGCAGAGATAGGGGACAGGGGCATGGCTACACCTTC.